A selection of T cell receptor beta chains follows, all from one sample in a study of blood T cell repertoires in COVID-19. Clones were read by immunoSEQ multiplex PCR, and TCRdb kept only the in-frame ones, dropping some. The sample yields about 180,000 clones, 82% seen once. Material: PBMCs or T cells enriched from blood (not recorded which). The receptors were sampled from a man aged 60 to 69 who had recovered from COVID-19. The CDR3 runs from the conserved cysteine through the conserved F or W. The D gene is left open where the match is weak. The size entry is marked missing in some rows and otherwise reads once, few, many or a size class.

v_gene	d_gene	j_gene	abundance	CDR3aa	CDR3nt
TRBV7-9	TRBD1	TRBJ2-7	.	CASSLATTGAYEQYF	TGTGCCAGCAGCTTAGCCACGACAGGGGCCTACGAGCAGTACTTC
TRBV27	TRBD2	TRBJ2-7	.	CASSSHQTSGGTEQYF	TGTGCCAGCAGTTCCCATCAGACTAGCGGGGGAACCGAGCAGTACTTC
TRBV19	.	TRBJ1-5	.	CASSTPGFRGSQPQHF	TGTGCCAGTAGTACCCCCGGATTTCGGGGATCTCAGCCCCAGCATTTT
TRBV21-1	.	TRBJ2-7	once	CASSKTGFGTGQYF	TGTGCCAGCAGCAAGACAGGGTTTGGAACTGGGCAGTACTTC
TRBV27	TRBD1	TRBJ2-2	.	CASMAQGAVTGELFF	TGTGCCAGCATGGCCCAGGGGGCGGTCACCGGGGAGCTGTTTTTT
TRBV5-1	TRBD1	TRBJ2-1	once	CASSLYPGQSSYNEQFF	TGCGCCAGCAGCTTGTACCCGGGACAGAGCTCCTACAATGAGCAGTTCTTC
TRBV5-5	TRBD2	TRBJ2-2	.	CASSLKREPPGELFF	TGTGCCAGCAGCTTGAAGCGGGAGCCCCCCGGGGAGCTGTTTTTT
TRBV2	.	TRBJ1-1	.	CASRRNTEAFF	TGTGCCAGCAGGCGGAACACTGAAGCTTTCTTT
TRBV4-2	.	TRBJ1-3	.	CASSQDLRSGGNTIYF	TGTGCCAGCAGCCAAGACTTGAGGTCCGGGGGAAACACCATATATTTT
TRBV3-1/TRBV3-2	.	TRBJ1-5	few	CASSQDGGRGQPQHF	TGTGCCAGCAGCCAAGATGGGGGGAGGGGTCAGCCCCAGCATTTT
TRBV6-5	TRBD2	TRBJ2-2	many	CASTGLAGGPELFF	TGTGCCAGCACAGGGCTAGCGGGGGGGCCGGAGCTGTTTTTT
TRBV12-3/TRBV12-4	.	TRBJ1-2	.	CASTPREFNGYTF	TGTGCCAGCACCCCCCGGGAGTTTAATGGCTACACCTTC
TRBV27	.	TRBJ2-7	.	CASRPRGGSGSYEQYF	TGTGCCAGCAGACCGAGGGGGGGGTCGGGCTCCTACGAGCAGTACTTC
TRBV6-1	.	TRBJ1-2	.	CASSEPAGGYGYTF	TGTGCCAGCAGTGAACCGGCAGGAGGCTATGGCTACACCTTC
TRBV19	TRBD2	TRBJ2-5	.	CASSTTSGGWETQYF	TGTGCCAGTAGTACGACTAGCGGGGGATGGGAGACCCAGTACTTC
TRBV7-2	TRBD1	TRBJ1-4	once	CASSSAGGPNEKLFF	TGTGCCAGCAGCTCTGCAGGGGGCCCCAATGAAAAACTGTTTTTT
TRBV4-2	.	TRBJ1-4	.	CASSQDPRGFEKLFF	TGTGCCAGCAGCCAAGATCCCAGGGGTTTCGAAAAACTGTTTTTT
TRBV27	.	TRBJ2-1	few	CASSRIAASYNEQFF	TGTGCCAGCAGTAGGATAGCGGCCTCCTACAATGAGCAGTTCTTC
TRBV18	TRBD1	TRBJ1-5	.	CASSLGTGISNQPQHF	TGTGCCAGCTCACTCGGGACAGGGATCAGCAATCAGCCCCAGCATTTT
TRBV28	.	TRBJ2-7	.	CASSFRSGFGEQYF	TGTGCCAGCAGTTTCAGGTCAGGGTTTGGCGAGCAGTACTTC
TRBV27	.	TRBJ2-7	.	CASSFTSLPYEQYF	TGTGCCAGCAGTTTCACTAGTTTGCCCTACGAGCAGTACTTC
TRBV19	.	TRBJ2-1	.	CASMAGAAYNEQFF	TGTGCCAGTATGGCGGGGGCCGCCTACAATGAGCAGTTCTTC
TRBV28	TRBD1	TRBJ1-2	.	CASSWEETGPRGYTF	TGTGCCAGCAGTTGGGAGGAGACAGGGCCTCGAGGCTACACCTTC
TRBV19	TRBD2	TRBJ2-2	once	CASLKGLGLAETGELFF	TGTGCCAGCCTTAAGGGACTCGGACTAGCGGAAACCGGGGAGCTGTTTTTT
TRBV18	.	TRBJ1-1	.	CASSPFSTEAFF	TGTGCCAGCTCCCCGTTTAGCACTGAAGCTTTCTTT
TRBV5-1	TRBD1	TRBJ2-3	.	CASSSQTGADTQYF	TGCGCCAGCAGCTCCCAGACAGGGGCAGATACGCAGTATTTT
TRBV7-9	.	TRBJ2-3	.	CASSLRRGITDTQYF	TGTGCCAGCAGCTTAAGGCGGGGAATCACAGATACGCAGTATTTT
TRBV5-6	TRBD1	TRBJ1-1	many	CASSSDRWDGDTEAFF	TGTGCCAGCAGCTCGGACAGGTGGGACGGGGACACTGAAGCTTTCTTT
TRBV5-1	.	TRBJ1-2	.	CASRPITRAGDGYTF	TGCGCCAGCAGACCTATAACAAGGGCAGGGGATGGCTACACCTTC
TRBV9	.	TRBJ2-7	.	CASSVVGDSSYEQYF	TGTGCCAGCAGCGTAGTAGGGGATAGCTCCTACGAGCAGTACTTC
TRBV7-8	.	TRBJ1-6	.	CASSPHTGTGKDSPLHF	TGTGCCAGCAGCCCACATACGGGCACGGGGAAAGATTCACCCCTCCACTTT
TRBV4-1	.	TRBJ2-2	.	CASSQDSWDTGELFF	TGCGCCAGCAGCCAAGATAGCTGGGACACCGGGGAGCTGTTTTTT
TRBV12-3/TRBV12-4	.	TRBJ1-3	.	CATDGSSGNTIYF	TGTGCCACCGATGGGAGCTCTGGAAACACCATATATTTT
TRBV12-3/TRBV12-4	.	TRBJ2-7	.	CASSSLWTEQYF	TGTGCCAGCAGTTCCCTTTGGACAGAGCAGTACTTC
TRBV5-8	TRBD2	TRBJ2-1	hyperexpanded	CASNLAGALNNEQFF	TGTGCCAGCAACCTAGCGGGGGCCCTCAACAATGAGCAGTTCTTC
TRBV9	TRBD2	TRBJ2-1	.	CASSPSGLANHNEQFF	TGTGCCAGCAGCCCGTCTGGACTAGCGAACCACAATGAGCAGTTCTTC
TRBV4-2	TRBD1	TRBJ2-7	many	CASSPQRTGNYEQYF	TGTGCCAGCAGCCCCCAGAGGACAGGTAACTACGAGCAGTACTTC
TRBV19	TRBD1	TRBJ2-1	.	CASSPNSPGQGYNEQFF	TGTGCCAGTAGTCCCAATTCACCGGGACAGGGGTACAATGAGCAGTTCTTC
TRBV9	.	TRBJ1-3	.	CASSVGPSGMLNTIYF	TGTGCCAGCAGCGTAGGCCCTTCAGGGATGTTAAACACCATATATTTT
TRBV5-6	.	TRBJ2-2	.	CASSLDGGSSGELFF	TGTGCCAGCAGCTTGGACGGCGGAAGCTCCGGGGAGCTGTTTTTT
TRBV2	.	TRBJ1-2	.	CASSWWGEEGYGYTF	TGTGCCAGCTCATGGTGGGGGGAGGAAGGCTATGGCTACACCTTC
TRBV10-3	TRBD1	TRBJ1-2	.	CAMTEGTGGEYGYTF	TGTGCCATGACGGAGGGGACAGGGGGCGAGTATGGCTACACCTTC
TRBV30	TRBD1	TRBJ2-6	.	CAWGQGPSSGANVLTF	TGTGCCTGGGGACAGGGTCCCTCCTCTGGGGCCAACGTCCTGACTTTC